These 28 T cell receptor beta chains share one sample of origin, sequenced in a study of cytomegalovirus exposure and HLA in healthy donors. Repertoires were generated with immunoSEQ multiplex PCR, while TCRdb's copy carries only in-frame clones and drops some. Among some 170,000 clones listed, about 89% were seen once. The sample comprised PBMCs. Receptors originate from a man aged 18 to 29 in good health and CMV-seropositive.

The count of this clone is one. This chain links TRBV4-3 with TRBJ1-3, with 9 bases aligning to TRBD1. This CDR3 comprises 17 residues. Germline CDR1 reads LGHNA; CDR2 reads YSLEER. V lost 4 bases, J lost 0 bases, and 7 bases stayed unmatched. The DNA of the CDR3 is TGCGCCAGCAGCCTCGGATTGACAGGGGGCTCTGGAAACACCATATATTTT. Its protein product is CASSLGLTGGSGNTIYF.

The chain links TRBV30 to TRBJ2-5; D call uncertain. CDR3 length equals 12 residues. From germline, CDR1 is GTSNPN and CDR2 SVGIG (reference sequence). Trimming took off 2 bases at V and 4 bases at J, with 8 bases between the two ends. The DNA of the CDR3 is TGTGCCTGGAGTAGGAGTGCAGAGACCCAGTACTTC. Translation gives CAWSRSAETQYF.

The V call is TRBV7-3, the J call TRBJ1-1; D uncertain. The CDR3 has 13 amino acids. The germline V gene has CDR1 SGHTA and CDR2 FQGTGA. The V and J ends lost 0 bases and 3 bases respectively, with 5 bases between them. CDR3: CASSLTSYTEAFF. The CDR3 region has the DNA TGTGCCAGCAGCTTAACGTCGTACACTGAAGCTTTCTTT.

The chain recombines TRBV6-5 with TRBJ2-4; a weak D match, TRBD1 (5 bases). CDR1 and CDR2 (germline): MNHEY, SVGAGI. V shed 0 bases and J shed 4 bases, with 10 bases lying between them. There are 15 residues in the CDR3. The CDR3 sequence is CASSYSSHRKNIQYF. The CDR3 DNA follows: TGTGCCAGCAGTTACTCGAGTCACAGGAAAAACATTCAGTACTTC.

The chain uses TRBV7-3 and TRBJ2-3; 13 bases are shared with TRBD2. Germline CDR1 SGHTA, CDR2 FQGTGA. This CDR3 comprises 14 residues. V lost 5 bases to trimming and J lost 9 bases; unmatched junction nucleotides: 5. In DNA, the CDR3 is TGTGCCAGCAGCACCGGGACTAGCGGGAACACGCAGTATTTT. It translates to CASSTGTSGNTQYF.

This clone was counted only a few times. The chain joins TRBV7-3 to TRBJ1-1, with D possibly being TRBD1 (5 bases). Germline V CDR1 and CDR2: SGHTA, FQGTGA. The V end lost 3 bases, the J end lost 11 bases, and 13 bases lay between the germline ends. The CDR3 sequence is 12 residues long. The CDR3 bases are TGTGCCAGCAGCTTTCAAGGGGTTACGGCTTTCTTT. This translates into CASSFQGVTAFF.

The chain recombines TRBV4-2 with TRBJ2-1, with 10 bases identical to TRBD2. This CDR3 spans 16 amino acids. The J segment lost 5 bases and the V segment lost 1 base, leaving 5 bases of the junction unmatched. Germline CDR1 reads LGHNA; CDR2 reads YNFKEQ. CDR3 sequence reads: CASSQGTSGVDNEQFF. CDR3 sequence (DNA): TGTGCCAGCAGCCAAGGGACTAGCGGAGTTGACAATGAGCAGTTCTTC.

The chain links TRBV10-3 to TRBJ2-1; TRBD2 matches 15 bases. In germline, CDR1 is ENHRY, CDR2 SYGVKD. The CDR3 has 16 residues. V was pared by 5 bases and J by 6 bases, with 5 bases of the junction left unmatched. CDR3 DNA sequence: TGTGCCATCAGTAAAGGACTAGCGGGAGGGGGCAATGAGCAGTTCTTC. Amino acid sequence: CAISKGLAGGGNEQFF.

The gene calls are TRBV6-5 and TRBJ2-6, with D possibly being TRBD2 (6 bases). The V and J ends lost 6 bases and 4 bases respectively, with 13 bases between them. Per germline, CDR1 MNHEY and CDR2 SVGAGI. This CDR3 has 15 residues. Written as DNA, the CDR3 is TGTGCCAGCAGATCCGGGGGTATAGGGGCCAACGTCCTGACTTTC. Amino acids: CASRSGGIGANVLTF.

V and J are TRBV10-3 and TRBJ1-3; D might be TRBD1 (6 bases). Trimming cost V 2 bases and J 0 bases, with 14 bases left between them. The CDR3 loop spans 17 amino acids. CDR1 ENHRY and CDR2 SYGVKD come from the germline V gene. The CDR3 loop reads CAISEPPGGLSGNTIYF. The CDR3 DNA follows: TGTGCCATCAGTGAGCCACCGGGGGGGCTCTCTGGAAACACCATATATTTT.

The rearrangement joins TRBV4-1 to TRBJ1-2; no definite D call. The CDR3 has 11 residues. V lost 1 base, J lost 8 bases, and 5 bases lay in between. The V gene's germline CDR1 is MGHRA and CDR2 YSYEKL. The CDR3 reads CASSQGSGYTF. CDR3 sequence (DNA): TGCGCCAGCAGCCAAGGAAGCGGCTACACCTTC.

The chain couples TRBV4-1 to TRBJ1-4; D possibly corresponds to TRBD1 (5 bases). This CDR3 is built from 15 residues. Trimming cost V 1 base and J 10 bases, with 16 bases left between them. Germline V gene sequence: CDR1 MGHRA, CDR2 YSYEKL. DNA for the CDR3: TGCGCCAGCAGCCAAGTCGGCAGGGTGTTGGGAAAACTGTTTTTT. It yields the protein CASSQVGRVLGKLFF.

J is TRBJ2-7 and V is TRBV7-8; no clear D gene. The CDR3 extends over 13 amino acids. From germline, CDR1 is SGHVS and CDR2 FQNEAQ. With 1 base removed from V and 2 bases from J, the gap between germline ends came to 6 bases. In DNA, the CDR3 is TGTGCCAGCAGCTTAGGAGAGCCCTACGAGCAGTACTTC. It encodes CASSLGEPYEQYF.

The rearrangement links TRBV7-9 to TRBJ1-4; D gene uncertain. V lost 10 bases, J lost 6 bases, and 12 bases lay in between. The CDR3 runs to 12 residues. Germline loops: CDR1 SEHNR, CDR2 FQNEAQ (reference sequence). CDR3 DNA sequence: TGTGCCATATGGGCGAGGGATGAAAAACTGTTTTTT. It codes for CAIWARDEKLFF.

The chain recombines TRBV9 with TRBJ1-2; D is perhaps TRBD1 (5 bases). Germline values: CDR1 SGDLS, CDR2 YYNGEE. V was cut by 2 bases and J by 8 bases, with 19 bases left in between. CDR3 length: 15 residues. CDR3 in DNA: TGTGCCAGCAGCGTTAGAAGGGGAGGAGGCCTGGGCTACACCTTC. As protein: CASSVRRGGGLGYTF.

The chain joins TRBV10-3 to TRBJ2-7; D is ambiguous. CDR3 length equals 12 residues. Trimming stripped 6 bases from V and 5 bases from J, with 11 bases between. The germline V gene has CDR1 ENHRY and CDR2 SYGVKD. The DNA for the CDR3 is TGTGCCATCAGGAATCAGGTGCACGAGCAGTACTTC. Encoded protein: CAIRNQVHEQYF.

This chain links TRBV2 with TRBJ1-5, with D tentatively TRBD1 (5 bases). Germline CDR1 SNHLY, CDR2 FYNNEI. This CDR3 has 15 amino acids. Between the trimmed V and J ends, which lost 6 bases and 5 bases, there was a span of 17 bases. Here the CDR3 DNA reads TGTGCCAGCAGCCCTCTCCAGGGCCCCTATCAGCCCCAGCATTTT. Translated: CASSPLQGPYQPQHF. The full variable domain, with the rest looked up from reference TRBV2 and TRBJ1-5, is EPEVTQTPSHQVTQMGQEVILRCVPISNHLYFYWYRQILGQKVEFLVSFYNNEISEKSEIFDDQFSVERPDGSNFTLKIRSTKLEDSAMYFCASSPLQGPYQPQHFGDGTRLSIL.

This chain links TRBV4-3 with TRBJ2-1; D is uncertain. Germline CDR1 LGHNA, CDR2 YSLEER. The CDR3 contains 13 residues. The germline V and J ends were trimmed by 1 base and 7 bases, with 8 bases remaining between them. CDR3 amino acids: CASSQGPRNEQFF. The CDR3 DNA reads TGCGCCAGCAGCCAAGGCCCCAGGAATGAGCAGTTCTTC.

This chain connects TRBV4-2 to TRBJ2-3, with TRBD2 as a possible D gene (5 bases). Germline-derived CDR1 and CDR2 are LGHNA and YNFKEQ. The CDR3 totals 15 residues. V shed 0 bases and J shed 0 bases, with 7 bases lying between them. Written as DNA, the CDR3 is TGTGCCAGCAGCCAAGAGGCGGGCAGCACAGATACGCAGTATTTT. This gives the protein CASSQEAGSTDTQYF.

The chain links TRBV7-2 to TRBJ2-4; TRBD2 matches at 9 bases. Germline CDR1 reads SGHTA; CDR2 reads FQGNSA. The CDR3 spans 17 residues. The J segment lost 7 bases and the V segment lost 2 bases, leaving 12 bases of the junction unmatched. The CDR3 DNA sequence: TGTGCCAGCAGCTTATCATTTTCCGGGACTAGCCAGAACATTCAGTACTTC. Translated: CASSLSFSGTSQNIQYF.

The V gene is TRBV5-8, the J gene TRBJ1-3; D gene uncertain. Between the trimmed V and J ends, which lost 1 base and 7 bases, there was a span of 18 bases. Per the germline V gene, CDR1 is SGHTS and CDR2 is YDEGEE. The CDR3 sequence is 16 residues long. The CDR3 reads CASSLRTPGRSNTIYF. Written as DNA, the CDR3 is TGTGCCAGCAGCTTGCGGACTCCGGGCAGGTCCAACACCATATATTTT.

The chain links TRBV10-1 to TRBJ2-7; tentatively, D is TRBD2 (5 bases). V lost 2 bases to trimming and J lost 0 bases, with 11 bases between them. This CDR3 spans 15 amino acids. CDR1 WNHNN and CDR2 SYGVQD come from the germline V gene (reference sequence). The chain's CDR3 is CASSEPQRSSYEQYF. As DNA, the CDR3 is TGCGCCAGCAGTGAGCCCCAGCGGAGCTCCTACGAGCAGTACTTC.

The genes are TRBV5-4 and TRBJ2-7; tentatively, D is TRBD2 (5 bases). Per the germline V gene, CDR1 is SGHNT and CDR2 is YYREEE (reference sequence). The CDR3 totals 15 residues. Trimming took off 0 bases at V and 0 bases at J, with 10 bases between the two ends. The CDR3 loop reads CASSLALGSSYEQYF. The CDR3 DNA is TGTGCCAGCAGCTTGGCCTTGGGGAGCTCCTACGAGCAGTACTTC.

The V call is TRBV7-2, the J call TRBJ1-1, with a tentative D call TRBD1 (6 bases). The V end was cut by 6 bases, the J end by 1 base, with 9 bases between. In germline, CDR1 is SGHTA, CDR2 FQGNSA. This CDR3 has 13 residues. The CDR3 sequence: CASRLGANTEAFF. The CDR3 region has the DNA TGTGCCAGCAGACTGGGGGCGAACACTGAAGCTTTCTTT.

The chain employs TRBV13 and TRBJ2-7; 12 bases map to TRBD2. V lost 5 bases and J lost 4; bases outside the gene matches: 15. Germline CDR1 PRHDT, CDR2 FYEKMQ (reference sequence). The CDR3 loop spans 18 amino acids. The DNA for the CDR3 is TGTGCCAGCAGCCCTCCGGGAGGGGAAACTAGCGGGGGGTACGAGCAGTACTTC. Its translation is CASSPPGGETSGGYEQYF. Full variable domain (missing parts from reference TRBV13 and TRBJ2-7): AAGVIQSPRHLIKEKRETATLKCYPIPRHDTVYWYQQGPGQDPQFLISFYEKMQSDKGSIPDRFSAQQFSDYHSELNMSSLELGDSALYFCASSPPGGETSGGYEQYFGPGTRLTVT.

In nucleotides, the CDR3 is TGTGCCAGCAGCATTACAGGGGCTGGAAACACCATATATTTT. Amino acid sequence: CASSITGAGNTIYF. This chain links TRBV28 with TRBJ1-3; 7 positions match TRBD1. Trimming at V came to 6 bases and at J to 2 bases, leaving 4 bases not matched to a gene. This CDR3 spans 14 amino acids. Per germline, CDR1 MDHEN and CDR2 SYDVKM. Supplemented by reference TRBV28 and TRBJ1-3, the full variable domain reads DVKVTQSSRYLVKRTGEKVFLECVQDMDHENMFWYRQDPGLGLRLIYFSYDVKMKEKGDIPEGYSVSREKKERFSLILESASTNQTSMYLCASSITGAGNTIYFGEGSWLTVV.

In DNA form, the CDR3 reads TGCGCCAGCAGCCAAGGATTCGAGGTCTCCGAGCAGTACTTC. This gives the protein CASSQGFEVSEQYF. The V gene is TRBV4-3, the J gene TRBJ2-7, with unresolved D. With 1 base removed from V and 6 bases from J, the gap between germline ends came to 13 bases. CDR1 is LGHNA, CDR2 YSLEER, per germline. The CDR3 length is 14 residues.

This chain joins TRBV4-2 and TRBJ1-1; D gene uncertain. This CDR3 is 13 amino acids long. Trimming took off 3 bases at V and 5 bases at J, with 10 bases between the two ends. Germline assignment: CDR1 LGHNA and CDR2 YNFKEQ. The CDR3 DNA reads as TGTGCCAGCAGCCAGCCTCGAGTGACTGAAGCTTTCTTT. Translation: CASSQPRVTEAFF.